This TCR beta chain was found in a study of shared clonotypes between healthy human individuals. Study observations and caveats: Rarefaction showed that sequencing of sorted subsets was incomplete (despite large depth).

Splitting of each subset's genomic DNA was done evenly across several immunoSEQ plates. Sequencing used immunoSEQ multiplex PCR; TCRdb keeps in-frame clones, though not all of them. This table holds 2,500,000 or so clones, around 92% found once. Points on this clone: The antigen is not known.

The CDR3 consists of 19 residues. The donors, healthy adults who were HIV-negative, had experienced no recent acute infections or vaccinations. The chain joins TRBV1 to TRBJ2-3; TRBD2 reflects the table's D call only, with no check against the DNA. TRBV1 is classified as a pseudogene. This sequence originates from a man aged 18 to 30 in good health. Some clones in this sample may be carry-over from other donors' samples. Specimen: naive CD4+ T cells from PBMCs. Subset defined: CD45RA+ positively selected. The CDR3 loop is CTSSRHRWAQVSGDNTQYF. The CDR3 DNA is TGCACCAGCAGCCGGCACCGATGGGCCCAAGTTAGCGGGGATAATACGCAGTATTTT.